The subject of this entry is one TCR beta chain. The length of the CDR3 is 13 residues. The V end was cut by 1 base, the J end by 5 bases, with 8 bases between. Per the germline V gene, CDR1 is SGHAT and CDR2 is FQNNGV. The sample originates from a study of T-cell reconstitution after alpha-beta-depleted transplantation in children. A library of TCRbeta sequences, prepared with unique molecular identifiers, was generated. TCRdb passed the PCR reads through MiXCR, listing each CDR3 protein once. The data contain some 260,000 distinct CDR3 sequences, more than 20% of them singletons. The chain is built from TRBV11-2 and TRBJ1-1; D gene uncertain. The sample was PBMCs, mostly from graft donor cells, taken 360 days after TCRalphabeta/CD19-depleted stem cell transplant. The source of this sequence is a female patient aged 2-10 years who had a stem cell transplant for congenital amegakaryocytic thrombocytopenia, so the T cells may come from the graft donor. As DNA, the CDR3 is TGTGCCAGCAGCTTAGTTACCAGAACTGAAGCTTTCTTT. This sequence encodes CASSLVTRTEAFF.